The following is a T cell receptor beta chain sequence with its context. The sample comes from a study of shared clonotypes between healthy human individuals. Germline V gene sequence: CDR1 GTSNPN, CDR2 SVGIG (reference sequence). This CDR3 spans 15 amino acids. V gave up 5 bases and J gave up 9 bases, with 23 bases separating them. A deep-level run was used for the assay. Loaded into unsorted PBMC replicate PCRs was 250 to 350 ng DNA, tens of thousands of T cell genomes. TCRdb keeps only in-frame clones here, not all; method: immunoSEQ multiplex PCR. This repertoire shows some 530,000 clones, around 73% found once; its top ten account for around 11%.

Sequencing used PBMCs. The receptor was derived from a middle-aged woman in good health. Some clones in this sample may be carry-over from other donors' samples. The V gene is TRBV30, the J gene TRBJ2-1, with a weak D call TRBD1 (7 bases). The CDR3 sequence: CAWAPLEGAFSEQFF. The CDR3 DNA reads TGTGCCTGGGCCCCCTTGGAGGGGGCGTTCAGTGAGCAGTTCTTC.